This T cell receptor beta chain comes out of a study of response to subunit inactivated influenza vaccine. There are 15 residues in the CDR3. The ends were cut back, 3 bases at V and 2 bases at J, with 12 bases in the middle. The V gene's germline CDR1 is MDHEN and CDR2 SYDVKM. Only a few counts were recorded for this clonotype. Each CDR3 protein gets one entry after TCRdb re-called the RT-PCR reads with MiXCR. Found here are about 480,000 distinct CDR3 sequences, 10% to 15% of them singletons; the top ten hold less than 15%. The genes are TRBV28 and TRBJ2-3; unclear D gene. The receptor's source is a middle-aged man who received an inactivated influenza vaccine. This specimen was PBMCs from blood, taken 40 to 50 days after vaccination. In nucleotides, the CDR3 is TGTGCCAGCAGTTTTGGGTCCAGCTACACAGATACGCAGTATTTT. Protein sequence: CASSFGSSYTDTQYF.